This entry lists 13 T cell receptor beta chains sequenced from one sample in a study of T cells in localized non-small cell lung cancer. Profiled with immunoSEQ multiplex PCR; TCRdb holds only in-frame clones, not every one. The repertoire holds about 130,000 clones, with roughly 90% as singletons. The specimen was peripheral blood, collected before any cancer treatment. Source of these receptors: a female donor over 55 with stage I lung adenocarcinoma.

Note on this clone: The same CDR3 can be traced to other DNA sequences in this sample. The rearrangement joins TRBV7-6 to TRBJ2-7, with D maybe TRBD1 (5 bases). This CDR3 spans 13 amino acids. V gave up 4 bases and J gave up 1 base, with 8 bases separating them. Germline assignment: CDR1 SGHVS and CDR2 FNYEAQ. The CDR3 nucleotides read TGTGCCAGCAGCTCTTACAGGTCCTACGAGCAGTACTTC. As protein: CASSSYRSYEQYF.

The V gene is TRBV28, the J gene TRBJ1-1, with 7 positions matching TRBD1. The CDR3 has 14 amino acids. V shed 3 bases and J 3 bases; nucleotides not matched to a gene: 4. CDR1 and CDR2 (germline): MDHEN, SYDVKM. The CDR3 here is CASSFEGAYTEAFF. In DNA, the CDR3 is TGTGCCAGCAGTTTTGAGGGGGCGTACACTGAAGCTTTCTTT.

This clone occurred once. The chain employs TRBV11-1 and TRBJ2-2; D is ambiguous. Trimming took off 2 bases at V and 1 base at J, with 2 bases between the two ends. The CDR3 runs 13 residues. Germline-derived CDR1 and CDR2 are SGHAT and FQDESV (reference sequence). CDR3 region: CASSLQNTGELFF. The CDR3 nucleotides read TGTGCCAGCAGCTTACAGAACACCGGGGAGCTGTTTTTT.

This clone was observed once. V and J are TRBV18 and TRBJ2-1; 7 nucleotides line up with TRBD2. The CDR3 covers 18 residues. V was clipped by 0 bases and J by 0 bases; unmatched bases: 8. Germline values: CDR1 KGHSH, CDR2 LQKENI. The DNA for the CDR3 is TGTGCCAGCTCACCACCGATCAAAGCGGGACCCTCCTACAATGAGCAGTTCTTC. Encoded protein: CASSPPIKAGPSYNEQFF.

This chain uses TRBV5-1 with TRBJ2-6; D not certain. Germline V gene sequence: CDR1 SGHRS, CDR2 YFSETQ. V was pared by 1 base and J by 0 bases, with 8 bases between. The CDR3 contains 16 residues. CDR3 region: CASSLRISSGANVLTF. The CDR3 DNA follows: TGCGCCAGCAGCTTGAGGATCAGCTCTGGGGCCAACGTCCTGACTTTC.

The chain links TRBV7-3 to TRBJ2-7; D is perhaps TRBD1 or TRBD2 (5 bases each). This CDR3 is built from 13 residues. Germline lookup yields CDR1 SGHTA and CDR2 FQGTGA. The V end was cut by 0 bases, the J end by 6 bases, with 9 bases between. CDR3 nucleotide sequence: TGTGCCAGCAGCTTAACAAAGGGGAGCGAGCAGTACTTC. Translating gives CASSLTKGSEQYF.

This rearrangement joins TRBV10-3 to TRBJ2-2; 7 bases line up with TRBD2. The CDR3 runs 13 residues. The germline gives CDR1 ENHRY, CDR2 SYGVKD. After removal of 8 bases from V and 1 base from J, the junction contained 1 base not matched to a gene. CDR3 coding DNA: TGTGCCATCGAGCGGGAGAACACCGGGGAGCTGTTTTTT. It encodes CAIERENTGELFF.

This chain links TRBV30 with TRBJ1-2; D not resolved. The V gene lost 2 bases and the J gene lost 11 bases, with 15 bases spanning the gap. CDR3 length: 12 residues. CDR1 is GTSNPN, CDR2 SVGIG, per germline (reference sequence). This chain's CDR3 is CAWSPTKSRYTF. Written as DNA, the CDR3 is TGTGCCTGGAGTCCCACCAAATCCCGGTACACCTTC.

The gene calls are TRBV5-1 and TRBJ1-2, with TRBD1 identical over 8 bases. V dropped 4 bases and J dropped 6; count of bases not matched to a gene: 11. Germline V lookup: CDR1 SGHRS, CDR2 YFSETQ. The CDR3 consists of 15 residues. The CDR3 DNA reads TGCGCCAGCAGCGGTGGTGGACAGGGCGCGGATGGCTACACCTTC. Protein sequence: CASSGGGQGADGYTF.

The chain carries TRBV10-3 and TRBJ2-2; D call uncertain. The V end was cut by 6 bases, the J end by 4 bases, with 9 bases between. The germline CDR1 and CDR2 sequences are ENHRY and SYGVKD. The CDR3 consists of 13 residues. The CDR3 DNA follows: TGTGCCATCAGCGCCGGTTCCACCGGGGAGCTGTTTTTT. This gives the protein CAISAGSTGELFF.

The chain carries TRBV6-1 and TRBJ2-2; D not certain. The CDR3 length is 14 residues. Germline CDR1 reads MNHNS; CDR2 reads SASEGT. Trimming took 7 bases from V and 3 from J, leaving 12 bases between them. For the CDR3, the DNA is TGTGCCAGCACCCACTCGACTGACACCGGGGAGCTGTTTTTT. This codes for CASTHSTDTGELFF.

The genes are TRBV5-1 and TRBJ2-3; TRBD2 is a possible D gene (6 bases). The V end lost 4 bases, the J end lost 0 bases, and 9 bases lay between the germline ends. This CDR3 spans 14 amino acids. The germline CDR1 and CDR2 sequences are SGHRS and YFSETQ. The CDR3 sequence: CASSPGTSTDTQYF. The CDR3 region has the DNA TGCGCCAGCAGCCCTGGGACTAGCACAGATACGCAGTATTTT.

In this sample, this clone turned up a few times. The genes are TRBV5-1 and TRBJ2-5; TRBD2 matches 13 bases. The CDR3 extends over 16 amino acids. J lost 5 bases, V lost 4 bases, and 8 bases had no gene match. The germline V gene encodes CDR1 SGHRS and CDR2 YFSETQ. CDR3 nucleotides: TGCGCCAGCAGCAGGACACTAGCGGGAGGGAGGGAGACCCAGTACTTC. This translates into CASSRTLAGGRETQYF.